A selection of T cell receptor beta chains follows, all from one sample in a study of T cell repertoires in ileal Crohn's disease. Profiling relied on immunoSEQ multiplex PCR, and the TCRdb table lists in-frame clones only, not all of them. The table lists approximately 2,500 clones, around 91% of them singletons. Specimen: CD4+ T cells sorted from the ileum. These receptors all stem from an adult with Crohn's disease. Each CDR3 is given with its conserved first and last residue. The order of the fields is J gene, V gene, D gene, clone size, CDR3 protein, CDR3 DNA. D genes are given only for firm matches. Clone size, where shown, is once, few, many, or a class for clones that have expanded.

>TRBJ2-3|TRBV5-8|TRBD2|-
CASSLATSGISTDTQYF
TGTGCCAGCAGCTTGGCCACTAGCGGGATAAGCACAGATACGCAGTATTTT
>TRBJ1-5|TRBV29-1|-|-
CSVSMANQPQHF
TGCAGCGTTTCCATGGCAAACCAGCCCCAGCATTTT
>TRBJ1-1|TRBV30|-|-
CAWNRDRQNTEAFF
TGTGCCTGGAACCGTGACAGGCAGAACACTGAAGCTTTCTTT
>TRBJ2-3|TRBV11-2|-|-
CASSRRQDLTDTQYF
TGTGCCAGCAGCCGGCGTCAGGATCTCACAGATACGCAGTATTTT
>TRBJ1-1|TRBV28|-|-
CASSLGSGGNTEAFF
TGTGCCAGCAGTTTGGGCAGCGGCGGGAACACTGAAGCTTTCTTT
>TRBJ1-4|TRBV27|-|-
CASSLGGTTNEKLFF
TGTGCCAGCAGCCTGGGCGGGACAACTAATGAAAAACTGTTTTTT
>TRBJ2-7|TRBV6-6|TRBD1|-
CASRGQGIVYEQYF
TGTGCCAGCCGGGGACAGGGGATTGTCTACGAGCAGTACTTC
>TRBJ1-1|TRBV19|-|-
CASSIPGMNTEAFF
TGTGCCAGTAGTATACCAGGGATGAACACTGAAGCTTTCTTT
>TRBJ1-5|TRBV6-6|-|-
CASSYPDRLNQPQHF
TGTGCCAGCAGTTACCCGGACAGACTCAATCAGCCCCAGCATTTT
>TRBJ2-5|TRBV30|-|-
CAWVEGAQETQYF
TGTGCCTGGGTGGAGGGAGCCCAAGAGACCCAGTACTTC
>TRBJ1-3|TRBV6-5|-|-
CASRTPSGNTIYF
TGTGCCAGCAGGACACCCTCTGGAAACACCATATATTTT
>TRBJ2-5|TRBV7-6|TRBD1|-
CASSTRDREEETQYF
TGTGCCAGCAGCACCCGGGACAGGGAGGAAGAGACCCAGTACTTC
>TRBJ2-7|TRBV28|TRBD1|-
CASRGTGPYEQYF
TGTGCCAGCAGGGGGACAGGTCCCTACGAGCAGTACTTC
>TRBJ1-3|TRBV13|-|-
CASSSTGFSGNTIYF
TGTGCCAGCAGCTCGACAGGCTTCTCTGGAAACACCATATATTTT
>TRBJ1-2|TRBV5-8|TRBD1|-
CASSSPPGGLNYGYTF
TGTGCCAGCAGCTCCCCTCCAGGGGGCTTGAACTATGGCTACACCTTC
>TRBJ2-1|TRBV6-1|-|-
CASSEAMGGSYNEQFF
TGTGCCAGCAGTGAAGCGATGGGGGGCTCCTACAATGAGCAGTTCTTC
>TRBJ2-3|TRBV5-1|-|-
CASSSRESGGGTDTQYF
TGCGCCAGCAGCTCCCGGGAGAGCGGAGGTGGGACAGATACGCAGTATTTT
>TRBJ2-7|TRBV30|TRBD2|-
CAWKGLASSYEQYF
TGTGCCTGGAAAGGACTAGCGAGCTCCTACGAGCAGTACTTC
>TRBJ1-2|TRBV11-1|-|-
CASSFLVSDEEATNYGYTF
TGTGCCAGCAGCTTTCTCGTCTCGGATGAGGAGGCCACTAACTATGGCTACACCTTC
>TRBJ1-1|TRBV9|TRBD1|-
CASSGDGDRGTEAFF
TGTGCCAGCAGCGGAGACGGGGACAGAGGAACTGAAGCTTTCTTT
>TRBJ1-2|TRBV11-2|-|-
CASSLAGFYGYTF
TGTGCCAGCAGCTTAGCAGGGTTCTATGGCTACACCTTC
>TRBJ1-6|TRBV6-5|-|-
CASRFTDNSPLHF
TGTGCCAGCCGGTTCACAGATAATTCACCCCTCCACTTT
>TRBJ2-7|TRBV6-5|-|few
CASQEAAGGEQYF
TGTGCCAGCCAGGAGGCGGCTGGAGGCGAGCAGTACTTC
>TRBJ2-7|TRBV15|-|-
CATSRAYSGVGYEQYF
TGTGCCACCAGCAGAGCCTATAGCGGAGTGGGCTACGAGCAGTACTTC